This T cell receptor (beta chain) originates from a study of blood T cell repertoires in COVID-19. Study in general: Sites in the United States, Italy and Spain provided acute and convalescent COVID-19 samples. Sources were T cells, B-cell-depleted T cells, or PBMCs; the material itself was cDNA or gDNA.

This clone was observed a handful of times. This CDR3 contains 14 residues. Trimming left V 5 bases short and J 3 bases short, with 11 bases between. The germline gives CDR1 SGHNT, CDR2 YYREEE (reference sequence). Per the authors' pipeline: Amplifying reference gene primers gave estimates of nucleated cell counts. Profiling relied on immunoSEQ multiplex PCR, and the TCRdb table lists in-frame clones only, not all of them. V, J and clone size are those of that table, while D and trimming were read from the DNA. The sample gives about 170,000 clones, 85% of which show up once; approximately 3% is in the top ten.

The rearrangement uses TRBV5-4 and TRBJ2-2; D perhaps matches TRBD2 (6 bases). This clonotype was sampled from a human donor with acute or convalescent COVID-19. The donor label of this sample is uncertain. Sequencing was performed on peripheral blood. DNA of the CDR3: TGTGCCAGCAGGCTGGGGACTCACACCGGGGAGCTGTTTTTT. Translated: CASRLGTHTGELFF.